Sequencing of this T cell receptor beta chain was carried out in a study of metastatic and nonmetastatic thyroid tumors. Patients were all untreated before their thyroid surgery. This clone was counted ten times or more. TCRdb re-clonotyped the PCR reads through MiXCR. Altogether approximately 31,000 clones are present, 18% being singletons, with the ten largest covering roughly 10%. The germline V gene encodes CDR1 SGHRS and CDR2 YFSETQ. V was clipped by 4 bases and J by 7 bases; unmatched bases: 7. The CDR3 contains 14 residues. This TCR was recovered from a female donor with papillary thyroid cancer or a benign thyroid nodule (not recorded which). Some clones in this sample may be carry-over from other donors' samples. Material: blood. This chain links TRBV5-1 with TRBJ1-5; 8 bases align to TRBD1. CDR3 sequence reads: CASSPDRAGQPQHF. CDR3 nucleotides: TGCGCCAGCAGCCCGGACAGGGCGGGCCAGCCCCAGCATTTT.